This T cell receptor (beta chain) was recorded in a study of radiotherapy plus CTLA-4 blockade in lung cancer. TCRdb's copy holds only in-frame clones and misses some; the assay was immunoSEQ multiplex PCR. The data contain tens of thousands of clones, approximately 79% of them singletons. The CDR3 totals 14 residues. Per germline, CDR1 SGHVS and CDR2 FNYEAQ. V was pared by 3 bases and J by 2 bases, with 4 bases of the junction left unmatched. This chain joins TRBV7-6 and TRBJ2-7, with TRBD1 matching over 7 bases. The sequencing used peripheral blood, collected from a patient treated with radiotherapy plus ipilimumab. The source is a human donor with non-small cell lung cancer who had a partial response to radiotherapy plus ipilimumab. In DNA, the CDR3 is TGTGCCAGCAGCTTGGGTGGACAGGCCTACGAGCAGTACTTC. This codes for CASSLGGQAYEQYF.